These 27 T cell receptor beta chains were sequenced from one sample in a study of T cell changes during pregnancy in multiple sclerosis. This table comes from immunoSEQ multiplex PCR, and its TCRdb copy is limited to in-frame clones, with some not included. The repertoire holds under 50,000 clones, with nearly 90% as singletons. The material sequenced was CD4+ T cells from peripheral blood mononuclear cells, taken after pregnancy. These receptors were collected from a female donor with multiple sclerosis, enrolled in a pregnancy study.

The CDR3 region is CASSSTGNYEQYF. CDR3 sequence (DNA): TGTGCCAGCAGTTCGACAGGGAACTACGAGCAGTACTTC. J is TRBJ2-7 and V is TRBV7-9; 7 positions match TRBD1. Germline trimming cut 6 bases from V and 3 bases from J; bases unmatched to any gene: 5. The germline V gene has CDR1 SEHNR and CDR2 FQNEAQ (reference sequence). CDR3 size: 13 residues.

The chain couples TRBV21-1 to TRBJ1-1. TRBV21-1 is assigned pseudogene status. The CDR3 loop spans 13 amino acids. The CDR3 loop is CASSKGEGTEAFF. The CDR3 nucleotides are TGTGCCAGCAGCAAAGGGGAGGGGACTGAAGCTTTCTTT.

V is TRBV7-9 and J is TRBJ1-1, with a tentative D call TRBD1 (5 bases). Between the trimmed V and J ends, which lost 4 bases and 10 bases, there was a span of 10 bases. From germline, CDR1 is SEHNR and CDR2 FQNEAQ (reference sequence). The CDR3 consists of 11 residues. The CDR3 nucleotides are TGTGCCAGCAGCTCTGGGGCGCGAGCTTTCTTT. It yields the protein CASSSGARAFF.

The chain has TRBV5-1 and TRBJ1-2; D is uncertain. Germline V gives CDR1 SGHRS, CDR2 YFSETQ. V dropped 4 bases and J dropped 3 bases, with 22 bases sitting between them. The CDR3 contains 17 residues. CDR3 protein: CASSRAGSLKADYGYTF. CDR3 bases: TGCGCCAGCAGCCGTGCCGGGAGCTTAAAAGCTGACTATGGCTACACCTTC.

The J gene is TRBJ2-3, the V gene TRBV7-3; 11 bases fit TRBD1. V was pared by 0 bases and J by 4 bases, with 0 bases of the junction left unmatched. This CDR3 spans 15 amino acids. Germline CDR1 is SGHTA and CDR2 is FQGTGA. The CDR3 here is CASSLTGQGADTQYF. The CDR3, as DNA: TGTGCCAGCAGCTTAACGGGACAGGGGGCAGATACGCAGTATTTT. The full variable domain, rest sourced from reference TRBV7-3 and TRBJ2-3, is GAGVSQTPSNKVTEKGKYVELRCDPISGHTALYWYRQSLGQGPEFLIYFQGTGAADDSGLPNDRFFAVRPEGSVSTLKIQRTERGDSAVYLCASSLTGQGADTQYFGPGTRLTVL.

V is TRBV28 and J is TRBJ2-7; TRBD2 matches 7 bases. CDR3 length equals 15 residues. Germline V CDR1 and CDR2: MDHEN, SYDVKM. With 6 bases clipped from V and 3 bases from J, the junction kept 11 bases outside the gene matches. The CDR3 coding sequence is TGTGCCAGCAGATCAGGGAGGGAGCGGGGCTACGAGCAGTACTTC. Its translation is CASRSGRERGYEQYF.

The chain carries TRBV7-3 and TRBJ2-2; 7 bases align to TRBD2. The germline CDR1 and CDR2 sequences are SGHTA and FQGTGA. There are 15 residues in the CDR3. Unmatched junction bases numbered 5, after V lost 2 bases and J lost 5 bases. CDR3 in DNA: TGTGCCAGCAGCTTATCACCGCGGGAGACCGGGGAGCTGTTTTTT. Translation: CASSLSPRETGELFF.

This chain links TRBV7-9 with TRBJ1-5; D is possibly TRBD1 (6 bases). This CDR3 contains 16 residues. Germline V gene data show CDR1 as SEHNR and CDR2 as FQNEAQ (reference sequence). V was clipped by 5 bases and J by 1 base, with 15 bases between them. Written as DNA, the CDR3 is TGTGCCAGCAGCGAGGGGAGGGGGGGAAGCAATCAGCCCCAGCATTTT. It specifies CASSEGRGGSNQPQHF.

The rearrangement joins TRBV30 to TRBJ2-3; 8 nucleotides align to TRBD1. The CDR3 spans 13 residues. CDR1 is GTSNPN, CDR2 SVGIG, per germline (reference sequence). V lost 4 bases and J lost 6; bases outside the gene matches: 6. DNA for the CDR3: TGTGCCTGGAAGGTGGCAGGGGGCGATACGCAGTATTTT. Translation: CAWKVAGGDTQYF.

The chain couples TRBV7-2 to TRBJ1-2; unclear D gene. Germline V gives CDR1 SGHTA, CDR2 FQGNSA. The CDR3 totals 13 residues. V lost 5 bases and J 4 bases, leaving 11 bases between the germline ends. CDR3 nucleotides: TGTGCCAGCAGCCCCTACTTGATCTATGGCTACACCTTC. Protein product: CASSPYLIYGYTF.

The CDR3 spells CASSTYGTSGKNEQFF. The CDR3 nucleotides read TGTGCCAGCAGTACATACGGGACTAGCGGGAAGAATGAGCAGTTCTTC. The J gene is TRBJ2-1, the V gene TRBV28; 13 bases agree with TRBD2. The length of the CDR3 is 16 residues. The germline V gene encodes CDR1 MDHEN and CDR2 SYDVKM. Trimming at V came to 5 bases and at J to 7 bases, leaving 8 bases not matched to a gene.

V gene TRBV7-9 combines with J gene TRBJ1-2, with D possibly being TRBD1 (5 bases). This CDR3 is built from 16 residues. The germline CDR1 and CDR2 sequences are SEHNR and FQNEAQ (reference sequence). V lost 1 base and J 4 bases, leaving 16 bases between the germline ends. CDR3 nucleotide sequence: TGTGCCAGCAGCTTAGAAGGGGTTTTTGCTAGCTATGGCTACACCTTC. This translates into CASSLEGVFASYGYTF.

The chain links TRBV18 to TRBJ2-7; 11 positions agree with TRBD1. CDR3 size: 15 residues. With V trimmed by 2 bases and J by 3 bases, 3 bases remained unmatched. Germline CDR1 reads KGHSH; CDR2 reads LQKENI. The CDR3 coding sequence is TGTGCCAGCTCACCAGGGGGACAGGGGGACTACGAGCAGTACTTC. It specifies CASSPGGQGDYEQYF.

The chain has TRBV19 and TRBJ2-5, with 9 bases matching TRBD1. V lost 5 bases, J lost 7 bases, and 14 bases stayed unmatched. Germline V gene sequence: CDR1 LNHDA, CDR2 SQIVND (reference sequence). CDR3 length: 16 amino acids. The CDR3 loop is CASSPYGQGILGTQYF. The CDR3 nucleotides read TGTGCCAGTAGTCCATATGGACAGGGGATCCTAGGGACCCAGTACTTC. Filled out from reference TRBV19 and TRBJ2-5, the complete variable domain reads DGGITQSPKYLFRKEGQNVTLSCEQNLNHDAMYWYRQDPGQGLRLIYYSQIVNDFQKGDIAEGYSVSREKKESFPLTVTSAQKNPTAFYLCASSPYGQGILGTQYFGPGTRLLVL.

The chain is built from TRBV7-2 and TRBJ2-5; TRBD2 agrees at 10 bases. V shed 2 bases and J 7 bases; nucleotides not matched to a gene: 13. The CDR3 covers 17 residues. Per germline, CDR1 SGHTA and CDR2 FQGNSA. The CDR3 protein is CASSLWLAGDLGGTQYF. In DNA form, the CDR3 reads TGTGCCAGCAGCTTATGGCTAGCGGGAGACCTTGGCGGGACCCAGTACTTC.

This chain uses TRBV7-3 with TRBJ2-1; D not resolved. The CDR3 consists of 14 residues. Germline loops: CDR1 SGHTA, CDR2 FQGTGA. The V gene lost 0 bases and the J gene lost 2 bases, with 5 bases spanning the gap. The CDR3 reads CASSLTGAYNEQFF. DNA for the CDR3: TGTGCCAGCAGCTTAACAGGAGCCTACAATGAGCAGTTCTTC.

This sequence joins TRBV18 and TRBJ1-1; maybe TRBD1 (6 bases). Trimming removed 7 bases at V and 0 bases at J, with 9 bases between. The CDR3 covers 13 residues. Germline CDR1 reads KGHSH; CDR2 reads LQKENI. DNA for the CDR3: TGTGCCAGCTTGACAGGTATGAACACTGAAGCTTTCTTT. Translated: CASLTGMNTEAFF.

The rearrangement links TRBV5-1 to TRBJ1-1; a weak D match, TRBD1 (6 bases). Per germline, CDR1 SGHRS and CDR2 YFSETQ. The V end was cut by 1 base, the J end by 4 bases, with 11 bases between. The CDR3 covers 14 residues. CDR3: CASSLISGATEAFF. For the CDR3, the DNA is TGCGCCAGCAGCTTGATCTCAGGGGCCACTGAAGCTTTCTTT. The full variable domain, its missing parts supplied by reference TRBV5-1 and TRBJ1-1, is KAGVTQTPRYLIKTRGQQVTLSCSPISGHRSVSWYQQTPGQGLQFLFEYFSETQRNKGNFPGRFSGRQFSNSRSEMNVSTLELGDSALYLCASSLISGATEAFFGQGTRLTVV.

This chain connects TRBV6-5 to TRBJ2-1; 10 bases line up with TRBD2. Unmatched junction bases numbered 9, after V lost 4 bases and J lost 6 bases. CDR1 and CDR2 (germline): MNHEY, SVGAGI. The length of the CDR3 is 16 residues. CDR3: CASSSLRASGSNEQFF. The CDR3 DNA follows: TGTGCCAGCAGTTCCCTCCGGGCTAGCGGGAGCAATGAGCAGTTCTTC.

The chain has TRBV18 and TRBJ2-6; the match to TRBD1 covers 7 bases. Trimming at V came to 0 bases and at J to 0 bases, leaving 11 bases not matched to a gene. The CDR3 length is 20 residues. The germline V gene has CDR1 KGHSH and CDR2 LQKENI. This chain's CDR3 is CASSPPGDRRGPSGANVLTF. DNA for the CDR3: TGTGCCAGCTCACCACCGGGGGACAGAAGAGGACCCTCTGGGGCCAACGTCCTGACTTTC.

Concerning this clone itself: Other DNA sequences in the same sample also yield this CDR3. This chain joins TRBV28 and TRBJ2-4; 8 positions agree with TRBD2. With V trimmed by 5 bases and J by 0 bases, 6 bases remained unmatched. From germline, CDR1 is MDHEN and CDR2 SYDVKM. The CDR3 runs 16 residues. This chain's CDR3 is CASSPPGGLAKNIQYF. The CDR3, as DNA: TGTGCCAGCAGTCCTCCGGGGGGGCTAGCCAAAAACATTCAGTACTTC.

CDR3 protein: CASSVGLAGGPEGEQFF. CDR3 bases: TGTGCCAGTAGTGTGGGACTAGCGGGAGGGCCAGAGGGTGAGCAGTTCTTC. V usage is TRBV19 and J usage is TRBJ2-1; TRBD2 aligns across 16 bases. V lost 5 bases to trimming and J lost 9 bases; unmatched junction nucleotides: 10. CDR3 length: 17 amino acids. From germline, CDR1 is LNHDA and CDR2 SQIVND (reference sequence).

The chain carries TRBV5-1 and TRBJ2-7, with D uncertain. This CDR3 is built from 14 residues. Germline loops: CDR1 SGHRS, CDR2 YFSETQ. V lost 2 bases to trimming and J lost 3 bases, with 12 bases between them. CDR3 amino acids: CASSFFSSSYEQYF. In DNA form, the CDR3 reads TGCGCCAGCAGCTTCTTCTCTAGTAGCTACGAGCAGTACTTC.

This rearrangement joins TRBV19 to TRBJ2-3, with 11 bases fitting TRBD2. The germline gives CDR1 LNHDA, CDR2 SQIVND (reference sequence). Unmatched junction bases numbered 4, after V lost 6 bases and J lost 5 bases. This CDR3 is 14 amino acids long. CDR3 DNA: TGTGCCAGTAGCGGGACTAGCGGACGAGATACGCAGTATTTT. Its translation: CASSGTSGRDTQYF.

V is TRBV30 and J is TRBJ2-4; 9 positions agree with TRBD1. The CDR3 spans 15 residues. V lost 0 bases, J lost 7 bases, and 7 bases stayed unmatched. Germline CDR1 reads GTSNPN; CDR2 reads SVGIG (reference sequence). CDR3 in amino acids: CAWSVRDRARNIQYF. CDR3 bases: TGTGCCTGGAGTGTCCGGGACAGGGCGAGGAACATTCAGTACTTC.

The chain links TRBV6-1 to TRBJ1-1; D is undetermined. In germline, CDR1 is MNHNS, CDR2 SASEGT. Trimming cost V 4 bases and J 11 bases, with 17 bases left between them. CDR3 length: 13 residues. The CDR3 bases are TGTGCCAGCAGTGCCGAGGTCTTACCACCGGCTTTCTTT. Protein sequence: CASSAEVLPPAFF.

Of note for this clone: This specimen includes other DNA sequences encoding the same CDR3. This sequence joins TRBV28 and TRBJ2-1; 8 nucleotides line up with TRBD1. Germline assignment: CDR1 MDHEN and CDR2 SYDVKM. V was clipped by 6 bases and J by 4 bases; unmatched bases: 8. This CDR3 has 15 residues. The chain's CDR3 is CASSRAGTGYNEQFF. In DNA, the CDR3 is TGTGCCAGCAGCCGGGCCGGGACAGGTTACAATGAGCAGTTCTTC.